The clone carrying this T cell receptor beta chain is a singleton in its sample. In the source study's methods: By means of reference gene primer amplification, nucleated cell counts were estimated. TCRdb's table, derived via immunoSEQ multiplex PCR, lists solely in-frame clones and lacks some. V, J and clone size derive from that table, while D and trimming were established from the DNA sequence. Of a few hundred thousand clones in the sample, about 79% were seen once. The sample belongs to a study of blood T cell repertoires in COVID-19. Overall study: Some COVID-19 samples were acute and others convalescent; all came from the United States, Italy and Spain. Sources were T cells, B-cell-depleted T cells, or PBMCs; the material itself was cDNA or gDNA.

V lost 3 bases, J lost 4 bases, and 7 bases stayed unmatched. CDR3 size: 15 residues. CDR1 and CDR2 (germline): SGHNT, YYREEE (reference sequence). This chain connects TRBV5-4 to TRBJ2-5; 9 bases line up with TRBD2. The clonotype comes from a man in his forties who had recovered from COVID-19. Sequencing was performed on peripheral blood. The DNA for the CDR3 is TGTGCCAGCAGCTCCGGTAGCGGGGGTGCAGAGACCCAGTACTTC. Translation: CASSSGSGGAETQYF.